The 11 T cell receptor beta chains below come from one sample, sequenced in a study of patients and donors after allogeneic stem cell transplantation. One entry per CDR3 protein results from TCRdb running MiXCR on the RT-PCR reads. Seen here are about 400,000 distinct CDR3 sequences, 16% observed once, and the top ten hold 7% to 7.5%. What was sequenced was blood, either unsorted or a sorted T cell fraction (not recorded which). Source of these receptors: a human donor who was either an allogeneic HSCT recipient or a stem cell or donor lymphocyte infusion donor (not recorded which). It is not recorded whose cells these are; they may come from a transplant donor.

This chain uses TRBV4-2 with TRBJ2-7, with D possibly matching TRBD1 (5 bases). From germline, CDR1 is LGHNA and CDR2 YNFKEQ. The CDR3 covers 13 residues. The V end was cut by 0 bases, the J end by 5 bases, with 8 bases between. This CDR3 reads CASSQDWGDEQYF. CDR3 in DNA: TGTGCCAGCAGCCAAGATTGGGGCGACGAGCAGTACTTC.

In nucleotides, the CDR3 is TGTGCCAGCAGACCCTTATGGGCAGATACGCAGTATTTT. This codes for CASRPLWADTQYF. The chain has TRBV12-3 or TRBV12-4 and TRBJ2-3; the D is unclear. The V end was cut by 6 bases, the J end by 4 bases, with 11 bases between. The CDR3 runs 13 residues.

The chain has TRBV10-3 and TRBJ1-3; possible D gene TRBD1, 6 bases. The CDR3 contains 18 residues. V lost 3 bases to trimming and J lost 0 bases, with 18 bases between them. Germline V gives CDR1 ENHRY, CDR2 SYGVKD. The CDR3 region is CAISEFKGDRSSGNTIYF. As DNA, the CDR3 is TGTGCCATCAGTGAATTTAAAGGCGACAGGAGCTCTGGAAACACCATATATTTT.

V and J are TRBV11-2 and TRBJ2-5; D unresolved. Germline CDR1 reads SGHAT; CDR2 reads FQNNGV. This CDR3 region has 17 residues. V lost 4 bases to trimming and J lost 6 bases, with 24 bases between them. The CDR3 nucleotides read TGTGCCAGCAGCTCGATAACGGGTCCACTGTTTATGAAGACCCAGTACTTC. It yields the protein CASSSITGPLFMKTQYF.

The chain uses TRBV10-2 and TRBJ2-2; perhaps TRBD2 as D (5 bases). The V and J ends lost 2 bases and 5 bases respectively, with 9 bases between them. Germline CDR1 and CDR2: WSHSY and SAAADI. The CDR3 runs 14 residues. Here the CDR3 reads CASSEGRGTGELFF. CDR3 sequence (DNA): TGCGCCAGCAGTGAGGGACGGGGAACCGGGGAGCTGTTTTTT.

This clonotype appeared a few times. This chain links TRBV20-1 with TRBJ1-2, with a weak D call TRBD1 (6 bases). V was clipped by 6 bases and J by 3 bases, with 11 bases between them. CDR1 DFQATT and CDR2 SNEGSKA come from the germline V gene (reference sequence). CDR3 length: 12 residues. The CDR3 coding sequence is TGCAGTGCCACGAGGGGGTACTATGGCTACACCTTC. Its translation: CSATRGYYGYTF.

This CDR3 is CSAYRGTDTQYF. The CDR3 DNA is TGCAGTGCTTACCGAGGCACAGATACGCAGTATTTT. The chain joins TRBV20-1 to TRBJ2-3, with D hard to call. Between the trimmed V and J ends, which lost 5 bases and 1 base, there was a span of 7 bases. Germline V gene lookup returns CDR1 DFQATT and CDR2 SNEGSKA (reference sequence). This CDR3 region has 12 residues.

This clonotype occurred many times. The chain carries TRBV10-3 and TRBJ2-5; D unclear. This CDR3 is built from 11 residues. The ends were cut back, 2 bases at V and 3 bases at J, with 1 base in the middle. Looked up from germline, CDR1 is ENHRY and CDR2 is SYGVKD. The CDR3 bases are TGTGCCATCAGTGAGAAAGAGACCCAGTACTTC. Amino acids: CAISEKETQYF.

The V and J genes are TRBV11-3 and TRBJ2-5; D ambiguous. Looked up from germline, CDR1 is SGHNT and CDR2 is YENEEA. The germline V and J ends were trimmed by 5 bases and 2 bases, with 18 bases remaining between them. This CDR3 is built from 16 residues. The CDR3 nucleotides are TGTGCCAGCAGCCCAAGAGAGACGGCATTTCAAGAGACCCAGTACTTC. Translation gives CASSPRETAFQETQYF.

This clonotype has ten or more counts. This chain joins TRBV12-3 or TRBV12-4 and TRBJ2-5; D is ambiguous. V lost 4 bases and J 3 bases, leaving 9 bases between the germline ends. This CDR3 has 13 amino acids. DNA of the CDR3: TGTGCCAGCAGTTCAGGATTCGAAGAGACCCAGTACTTC. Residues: CASSSGFEETQYF.

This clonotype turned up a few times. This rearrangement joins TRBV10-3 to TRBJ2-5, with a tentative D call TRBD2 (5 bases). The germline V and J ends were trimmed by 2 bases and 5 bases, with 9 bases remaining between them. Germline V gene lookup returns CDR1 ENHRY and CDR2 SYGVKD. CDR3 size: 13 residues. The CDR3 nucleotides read TGTGCCATCAGTGAGAGGGAGATGGAGACCCAGTACTTC. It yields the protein CAISEREMETQYF.